This T cell receptor beta chain emerged from a study of response to subunit inactivated influenza vaccine. Study-wide results and limits: The authors put forward the suggestion that each seasonal influenza vaccination may bring in only a limited number of new T cells.

As concerns this clonotype: Its specificity is unknown.

TCRdb reprocessed the RT-PCR reads via MiXCR and lists one record per CDR3 protein. The data hold 400,000 to 550,000 distinct CDR3 sequences, with about 25% observed a single time. The CDR3 runs 17 residues. CDR1 is LGHNA and CDR2 is YSLEER in the germline V gene. V gave up 0 bases and J gave up 6 bases, with 18 bases separating them. This sample comprised CD4+ T cells sorted from PBMCs, obtained less than 6 days after vaccination. The V and J genes are TRBV4-3 and TRBJ2-1; no clear D gene. The source is a man between 45 and 60 years old who received an inactivated influenza vaccine. The CDR3 sequence is CASSQDRLTRAGNEQFF. In DNA form, the CDR3 reads TGCGCCAGCAGCCAAGATAGGCTGACGCGCGCTGGCAATGAGCAGTTCTTC.